This T cell receptor beta chain was obtained from a study of blood T cell repertoires in COVID-19. Study-wide background: Acute-phase and convalescent COVID-19 samples originated in the United States, Italy and Spain. T cells, B-cell-depleted T cells, or PBMCs supplied cDNA or gDNA.

V trimming: 1 base; J trimming: 0 bases; junction bases outside the gene matches: 3. The CDR3 runs 15 residues. Germline V CDR1 and CDR2: SGHRS, YFSETQ. In the authors' workflow: How many nucleated cells were present was estimated from reference gene primer amplification. Assay: immunoSEQ multiplex PCR; the TCRdb copy retains only in-frame clones and omits some. That table furnishes V, J and clone size, whereas the DNA furnished D and trimming. The repertoire holds about 42,000 clones, with about nine tenths as singletons. This TCR derives from a human donor in a cohort sampled during active COVID-19. V and J are TRBV5-1 and TRBJ2-7; 8 bases fit TRBD2. The sequenced sample was peripheral blood. The CDR3 DNA sequence: TGCGCCAGCAGCTTGCTAGCGGGTAGCTCCTACGAGCAGTACTTC. Its protein is CASSLLAGSSYEQYF.